This T cell receptor (beta chain) comes out of a study of blood T cell repertoires in COVID-19. Across the whole study: The United States, Italy and Spain supplied acute and convalescent COVID-19 samples. T cells, B-cell-depleted T cells, or PBMCs supplied cDNA or gDNA.

In the source study's methods: Amplification of reference gene primers provided the estimated nucleated cell counts. Assay: immunoSEQ multiplex PCR; the TCRdb copy retains only in-frame clones and omits some. V, J and clone size derive from that table, while D and trimming were established from the DNA sequence. The profile shows 140,000 to 150,000 clones, roughly nine tenths of them singletons. This CDR3 is 15 amino acids long. The germline gives CDR1 LGHDT, CDR2 YNNKEL (reference sequence). V lost 4 bases, J lost 5 bases, and 16 bases lay in between. This TCR came from a woman in her sixties with active COVID-19. Specimen: peripheral blood. The genes are TRBV3-1 (or the pseudogene TRBV3-2) and TRBJ2-3, with a possible D match to TRBD1 (5 bases). CDR3 sequence (DNA): TGTGCCAGCAGCCTCACCACCCAGGGAAGAGATACGCAGTATTTT. Translated: CASSLTTQGRDTQYF.